This entry lists 3 T cell receptor beta chains sequenced from one sample in a study of long-term antiretroviral therapy in people with HIV. Assay version v3.0 of immunoSEQ was used, and it was run at survey level. Profiled with immunoSEQ multiplex PCR; TCRdb holds only in-frame clones, not every one. This sample has 15,000 to 20,000 clones; approximately 88% occur once, and the top ten carry roughly 8%. This material consisted of unsorted PBMCs, taken 0.9 years after starting antiretroviral therapy. Receptors originate from a man younger than 30 with HIV.

This clone was seen only once. The genes are TRBV6-6 and TRBJ2-3; 7 nucleotides line up with TRBD2. Per the germline V gene, CDR1 is MNHNY and CDR2 is SVGAGI (reference sequence). Trimming removed 11 bases from V and 0 bases from J; junction bases left unmatched: 5. The CDR3 totals 13 residues. The CDR3 region is CALGGYSTDTQYF. The CDR3 nucleotides are TGTGCCCTCGGGGGGTATAGCACAGATACGCAGTATTTT.

V gene TRBV4-2 combines with J gene TRBJ1-3, with D hard to call. V lost 0 bases and J lost 0, with 9 bases in between. The CDR3 contains 16 residues. Germline V CDR1 and CDR2: LGHNA, YNFKEQ. The CDR3 bases are TGTGCCAGCAGCCAAGATCGACTTTTCTCTGGAAACACCATATATTTT. It encodes CASSQDRLFSGNTIYF.

The CDR3 DNA sequence: TGTGCCTGGAGTCCAGGGGCCTCTGGAAACACCATATATTTT. It codes for CAWSPGASGNTIYF. This chain uses TRBV30 with TRBJ1-3, with D possibly matching TRBD1 (6 bases). With 2 bases removed from V and 0 bases from J, the gap between germline ends came to 8 bases. Germline V gene sequence: CDR1 GTSNPN, CDR2 SVGIG (reference sequence). This CDR3 comprises 14 residues.